A single sample is the source of the 14 T cell receptor beta chains below, sequenced in a study of beta chain features in type 1 diabetes. Study-wide findings and caveats: The study found moderately but significantly shorter TCRB CDR3s in all four CD4+ subsets of Type 1 diabetes patients.

Their antigen targets remain unknown. Expressed TCRB transcripts were sequenced after all isolated RNA was converted to cDNA. Profiling relied on immunoSEQ multiplex PCR, and the TCRdb table lists in-frame clones only, not all of them. The sample holds hundreds of thousands of clones, around an eighth seen once. The sequenced sample was naive CD4+ T cells from blood. The receptors shown here come from a man between 25 and 39 years old with type 1 diabetes.

The chain couples TRBV2 to TRBJ2-2; no clear D. Trimming left V 5 bases short and J 6 bases short, with 10 bases between. The CDR3 totals 13 residues. Germline lookup yields CDR1 SNHLY and CDR2 FYNNEI. CDR3 in amino acids: CASSPYIAGELFF. The CDR3 DNA follows: TGTGCCAGCAGTCCTTACATTGCCGGGGAGCTGTTTTTT.

This clone appeared a few times. The chain links TRBV27 to TRBJ1-1; D remains unclear. Germline V gives CDR1 MNHEY, CDR2 SMNVEV (reference sequence). The CDR3 extends over 14 amino acids. V shed 3 bases and J shed 3 bases, with 11 bases lying between them. The CDR3, as DNA: TGTGCCAGCAGTTTGTACCCTACTTACACTGAAGCTTTCTTT. Its protein product is CASSLYPTYTEAFF.

The CDR3 DNA reads TGTGCCAGCTCACCAGGGACTAGCGACTACAATGAGCAGTTCTTC. Translated: CASSPGTSDYNEQFF. The chain combines TRBV18 with TRBJ2-1; 10 nucleotides match TRBD2. The J segment lost 3 bases and the V segment lost 2 bases, leaving 1 base of the junction unmatched. There are 15 residues in the CDR3. Germline V gene lookup returns CDR1 KGHSH and CDR2 LQKENI.

This chain links TRBV2 with TRBJ1-5; 7 positions agree with TRBD1. Germline trimming cut 2 bases from V and 7 bases from J; bases unmatched to any gene: 8. This CDR3 comprises 15 residues. Germline V CDR1 and CDR2: SNHLY, FYNNEI. The CDR3 bases are TGTGCCAGCAGTGAATTAAGGGGGCGAGCCCAGCCCCAGCATTTT. Translating gives CASSELRGRAQPQHF.

This clone was counted a few times. The rearrangement joins TRBV19 to TRBJ2-7; TRBD2 agrees at 13 bases. The J segment lost 5 bases and the V segment lost 4 bases, leaving 2 bases of the junction unmatched. The germline V gene has CDR1 LNHDA and CDR2 SQIVND (reference sequence). The CDR3 extends over 14 amino acids. CDR3 sequence: CASSRGLAGNEQYF. The DNA for the CDR3 is TGTGCCAGTAGTAGGGGACTAGCGGGAAACGAGCAGTACTTC.

Written as DNA, the CDR3 is TGTGCCAGCAGTTTTTTTCGGAGCGAGCAGTACTTC. It translates to CASSFFRSEQYF. The chain uses TRBV28 and TRBJ2-7, with unresolved D. The CDR3 has 12 amino acids. Trimming pared 3 bases from V and 6 bases from J, leaving 9 bases between. Per the germline V gene, CDR1 is MDHEN and CDR2 is SYDVKM.

This clone was observed a few times. V and J are TRBV27 and TRBJ1-2; possible D gene TRBD1, 6 bases. Trimming removed 6 bases from V and 7 bases from J, with 12 bases in between. CDR1 and CDR2 from the germline V gene are MNHEY and SMNVEV (reference sequence). The CDR3 extends over 12 amino acids. The CDR3 DNA reads TGTGCCAGCAGCTCAACAGGGTTTGGCTACACCTTC. Residues: CASSSTGFGYTF.

This clone was observed a handful of times. The chain recombines TRBV28 with TRBJ2-1; 7 bases are shared with TRBD1. V was pared by 4 bases and J by 8 bases, with 8 bases of the junction left unmatched. Germline CDR1 and CDR2: MDHEN and SYDVKM. This CDR3 is 14 amino acids long. Written as DNA, the CDR3 is TGTGCCAGCAGTTCCTACCCAGGACAGGATGAGCAGTTCTTC. Translated, it gives CASSSYPGQDEQFF.

This clone was observed a few times. The CDR3 nucleotides read TGTGCCAGCAGACTAGCAGATGGCGGGGATTACTTC. Translated, it gives CASRLADGGDYF. The chain is built from TRBV6-5 and TRBJ2-5; TRBD2 might be the D (6 bases). Germline CDR1 MNHEY, CDR2 SVGAGI. The V end was cut by 6 bases, the J end by 14 bases, with 19 bases between. The CDR3 contains 12 residues.

This clone was detected only a few times. V and J are TRBV7-9 and TRBJ1-5, with 8 bases that match TRBD1. Trimming at V came to 5 bases and at J to 7 bases, leaving 4 bases not matched to a gene. CDR3 length equals 13 residues. Per germline, CDR1 SEHNR and CDR2 FQNEAQ (reference sequence). The CDR3: CASSRQGKQPQHF. The CDR3 DNA reads as TGTGCCAGCAGCCGACAGGGGAAGCAGCCCCAGCATTTT.

This clone was counted between two and nine times. V is TRBV7-9 and J is TRBJ1-1; no firm D call. The CDR3 loop spans 14 amino acids. Germline V gene data show CDR1 as SEHNR and CDR2 as FQNEAQ (reference sequence). Trimming took off 1 base at V and 1 base at J, with 7 bases between the two ends. The CDR3 sequence is CASSLDLANTEAFF. CDR3 DNA: TGTGCCAGCAGCTTAGATCTAGCGAACACTGAAGCTTTCTTT.

This chain uses TRBV5-4 with TRBJ2-1, with 7 bases that match TRBD2. This CDR3 comprises 16 residues. CDR1 and CDR2 (germline): SGHNT, YYREEE (reference sequence). V shed 1 base and J 3 bases; nucleotides not matched to a gene: 7. CDR3 in amino acids: CASSLRKRGNYNEQFF. The CDR3, as DNA: TGTGCCAGCAGCTTGAGGAAGCGGGGAAACTACAATGAGCAGTTCTTC.

The chain recombines TRBV29-1 with TRBJ2-1; 9 positions agree with TRBD1. The germline V gene has CDR1 SQVTM and CDR2 ANQGSEA. Trimming at V came to 6 bases and at J to 16 bases, leaving 13 bases not matched to a gene. The CDR3 spans 12 residues. The CDR3 region has the DNA TGCAGCGTGGAGGACAGGGGTCTAGTTAGCTTCTTC. The encoded protein is CSVEDRGLVSFF.

This clone showed up just a few times. The CDR3 here is CASSSHSRGLPIYYTF. The CDR3 DNA reads TGTGCCAGCAGCTCGCACTCCAGGGGCCTTCCGATTTACTACACCTTC. The gene calls are TRBV7-9 and TRBJ1-2; a weak D match, TRBD1 (6 bases). There are 16 residues in the CDR3. V was trimmed by 4 bases and J by 10 bases, leaving 25 bases between them. Germline values: CDR1 SEHNR, CDR2 FQNEAQ (reference sequence). The full variable domain, rest sourced from reference TRBV7-9 and TRBJ1-2, is DTGVSQNPRHKITKRGQNVTFRCDPISEHNRLYWYRQTLGQGPEFLTYFQNEAQLEKSRLLSDRFSAERPKGSFSTLEIQRTEQGDSAMYLCASSSHSRGLPIYYTFGSGTRLTVV.